Described below is a single TCR beta chain sequence and its context. Assay used: immunoSEQ multiplex PCR; TCRdb lists only in-frame clones, some missing. The sample consists of 92,000 or so clones, just under 90% of them appearing once. Germline values: CDR1 SGHRS, CDR2 YFSETQ. The CDR3 runs to 15 residues. Trimming removed 4 bases at V and 1 base at J, with 11 bases between. This record comes from a study of siplizumab effects on memory and regulatory T cells. This chain uses TRBV5-1 with TRBJ1-4; D remains unclear. Material for sequencing was CD4+ T cells sorted from blood. This TCR came from a human donor in good health. CDR3 sequence (DNA): TGCGCCAGCAGCGTTCTTACTGGAACTAATGAAAAACTGTTTTTT. Translation: CASSVLTGTNEKLFF. Together with reference TRBV5-1 and TRBJ1-4, the CDR3 gives the full variable domain: KAGVTQTPRYLIKTRGQQVTLSCSPISGHRSVSWYQQTPGQGLQFLFEYFSETQRNKGNFPGRFSGRQFSNSRSEMNVSTLELGDSALYLCASSVLTGTNEKLFFGSGTQLSVL.